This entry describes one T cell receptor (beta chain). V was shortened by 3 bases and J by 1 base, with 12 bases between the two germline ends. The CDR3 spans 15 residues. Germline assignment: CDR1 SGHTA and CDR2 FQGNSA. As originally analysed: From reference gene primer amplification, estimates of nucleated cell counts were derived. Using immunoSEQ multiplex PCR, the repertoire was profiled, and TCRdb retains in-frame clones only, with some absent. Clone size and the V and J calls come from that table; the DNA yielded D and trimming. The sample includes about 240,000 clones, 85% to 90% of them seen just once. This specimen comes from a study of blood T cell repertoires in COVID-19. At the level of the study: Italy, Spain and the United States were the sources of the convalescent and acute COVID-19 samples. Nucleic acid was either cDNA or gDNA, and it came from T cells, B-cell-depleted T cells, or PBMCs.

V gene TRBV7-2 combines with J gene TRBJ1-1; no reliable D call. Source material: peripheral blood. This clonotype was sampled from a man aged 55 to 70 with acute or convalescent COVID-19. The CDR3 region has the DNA TGTGCCAGCAGCTTTAGTCGAGTCGGGAACACTGAAGCTTTCTTT. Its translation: CASSFSRVGNTEAFF.